The 4 T cell receptor beta chains in this list originate from one sample, sequenced in a study of T-cell reconstitution after alpha-beta-depleted transplantation in children. Unique molecular identifiers were used to barcode this TCRbeta library. TCRdb reprocessed the PCR reads via MiXCR and lists one record per CDR3 protein. The sample records 490,000 or so distinct CDR3 sequences, roughly a tenth being singletons. Here the sequenced sample was PBMCs, taken before TCRalphabeta/CD19-depleted stem cell transplant. These receptors originate from a child aged 2 to 10 with inherited bone marrow failure, due to receive a stem cell transplant.

This clonotype was recorded many times. This chain connects TRBV20-1 to TRBJ2-1; D not certain. This CDR3 has 16 amino acids. Trimming shortened V by 0 bases and J by 0 bases, and 12 bases separated the two germline ends. Germline V gene data show CDR1 as DFQATT and CDR2 as SNEGSKA (reference sequence). CDR3 amino acids: CSARDARGRSYNEQFF. CDR3 nucleotides: TGCAGTGCTAGAGATGCTCGCGGCCGCTCCTACAATGAGCAGTTCTTC.

This clonotype was seen many times. The rearrangement links TRBV28 to TRBJ1-2; D perhaps matches TRBD1 (5 bases). Deletions cut 8 bases from V and 8 bases from J, with 18 bases between. The V gene's germline CDR1 is MDHEN and CDR2 SYDVKM. This CDR3 is 13 amino acids long. CDR3 sequence (DNA): TGTGCCAGCCGGCTTGGGACGGCGCAGGGCTACACCTTC. It yields the protein CASRLGTAQGYTF.

This clonotype has at least ten counts. In DNA form, the CDR3 reads TGTGCCAGCAGTTACTCGATAGGGAGCTCCTACGAGCAGTACTTC. Translation gives CASSYSIGSSYEQYF. The chain combines TRBV6-5 with TRBJ2-7; TRBD2 is a possible D gene (5 bases). This CDR3 contains 15 residues. Trimming removed 0 bases from V and 0 bases from J, with 9 bases in between. CDR1 and CDR2 from the germline V gene are MNHEY and SVGAGI.

This clonotype was seen a few times. The chain carries TRBV4-2 and TRBJ2-1; D is possibly TRBD2 (6 bases). V shed 0 bases and J shed 9 bases, with 15 bases lying between them. This CDR3 region has 15 residues. CDR1 is LGHNA, CDR2 YNFKEQ, per germline. The CDR3 bases are TGTGCCAGCAGCCAAGACTGGGGGGTACATGGTGAGCAGTTCTTC. Its protein product is CASSQDWGVHGEQFF.